This is a list of T cell receptor beta chains from one sample in a study of immune characterization of retroperitoneal liposarcoma. MiXCR was run by TCRdb on the PCR reads, yielding one entry per CDR3 protein. The data hold approximately 4,100 distinct CDR3 sequences, with approximately 30% observed a single time. Sequenced sample: blood. The receptor set was obtained from a female donor with retroperitoneal liposarcoma. Each CDR3 is given with its conserved first and last residue. A D gene is named only where the DNA matches it firmly. A clone size is listed for some rows: how often the clone was seen (once, few, many), or a class if it is expanded.

v_call	d_call	clone_size	j_call	cdr3_nt	cdr3_aa
TRBV7-2	TRBD1	few	TRBJ2-7	TGTGCCAGCAGCAGTAGACAGGGCTCCCACGAGCAGTACTTC	CASSSRQGSHEQYF
TRBV10-2	TRBD1	medium-sized	TRBJ1-6	TGCGCCAGCAGTGAGTCGACAGGGCGGCTATCACCCCTCCACTTT	CASSESTGRLSPLHF
TRBV27	-	-	TRBJ2-7	TGTGCCAGCAGTCTGACCTCTAACTCCTACGAGCAGTACTTC	CASSLTSNSYEQYF
TRBV6-1	TRBD2	-	TRBJ2-1	TGTGCCAGCAGTCGTACCGGGACTAGGGGAGATTACGAGCAGTTCTTC	CASSRTGTRGDYEQFF
TRBV28	-	few	TRBJ2-5	TGTGCCAGCAGTCCAGGGGTTCAAGAGACCCAGTACTTC	CASSPGVQETQYF
TRBV27	TRBD2	-	TRBJ2-1	TGTGCCAGCAGCCCCTATAGCGGGTTGAACAATGAGCAGTTCTTC	CASSPYSGLNNEQFF
TRBV7-2	-	few	TRBJ2-5	TGTGCCAGCAGCCCTCTATGGGAGACCCAGTACTTC	CASSPLWETQYF
TRBV18	-	few	TRBJ2-5	TGTGCCACCACCCGGGGAATGCTTCAAGAGACCCAGTACTTC	CATTRGMLQETQYF
TRBV7-2	-	few	TRBJ2-7	TGTGCCAGCAGCTTAGATCTAGGCTCCTACGAGCAGTACTTC	CASSLDLGSYEQYF
TRBV6-5	TRBD1	medium-sized	TRBJ2-2	TGTGCCAGCAGACCACCGGGACAGGGGGTGACCGGGGAGCTGTTTTTT	CASRPPGQGVTGELFF
TRBV27	-	medium-sized	TRBJ2-1	TGTGCCACCGCCTCGGGGGAGCAGTCCTACAATGAGCAGTTCTTC	CATASGEQSYNEQFF
TRBV7-2	-	medium-sized	TRBJ1-2	TGTGCCAGCAGCCCAGAACAGCCCCCCTCTTCTGGCTACACCTTC	CASSPEQPPSSGYTF
TRBV11-3	-	medium-sized	TRBJ2-1	TGTGCCAGCAGCTTAGGCCCCGACGGCGAGCAGTTCTTC	CASSLGPDGEQFF
TRBV11-3	-	once	TRBJ1-1	TGTGCCAGCAGCTCCGGGGGCACTGAAGCTTTCTTT	CASSSGGTEAFF
TRBV10-3	-	few	TRBJ2-7	TGTGCCATCAGTGAGGCAGGGTATGGTTCCGAGCAGTACTTC	CAISEAGYGSEQYF
TRBV5-1	-	-	TRBJ2-5	TGCGCCAGCAGCTTCTCCGTTGAGACCCAGTACTTC	CASSFSVETQYF
TRBV7-8	-	-	TRBJ2-1	TGTGCCAGCAGCTTGGAAGGGGTAGGGAACAATGAGCAGTTCTTC	CASSLEGVGNNEQFF
TRBV6-1	TRBD2	medium-sized	TRBJ2-1	TGTGCCAGCAGTGACCGGACTAGCGCCTACAATGAGCAGTTCTTC	CASSDRTSAYNEQFF
TRBV6-1	-	-	TRBJ2-1	TGTGCCGTGAATCAATTAACTGAGCAGTTCTTC	CAVNQLTEQFF
TRBV7-2	-	once	TRBJ2-5	TGTGCCAGCAGCTTTCATAGGGAGGCCCAGTACTTC	CASSFHREAQYF
TRBV7-2	-	few	TRBJ2-7	TGTGCCAGCAGCTCGACAGGGTGGGAGCGGGCCGAGCAGTACTTC	CASSSTGWERAEQYF
TRBV4-1	TRBD1	-	TRBJ1-1	TGCGCCAGCAGCCAAGATCTATGGGACAGAAACACTGAAGCTTTCTTT	CASSQDLWDRNTEAFF
TRBV7-2	-	few	TRBJ2-5	TGTGCCAGCAGCTTTAACGGGGGCTTTGAGCAGTACTTC	CASSFNGGFEQYF
TRBV27	-	few	TRBJ2-7	TGTGCCAGCAGTTTAACCACTCTATCCAGTTTCGACGAGCAGTACTTC	CASSLTTLSSFDEQYF
TRBV12-3/TRBV12-4	-	-	TRBJ2-4	TGTGCCAGCAGTTTATCTCCTCTTCCCCAAGTAGGCATTCAGTACTTC	CASSLSPLPQVGIQYF
TRBV5-4	TRBD1	few	TRBJ2-5	TGTGCCAGCAGCCCCATGGACAGGGGGCGAGAGACCCAGTACTTC	CASSPMDRGRETQYF
TRBV10-1	TRBD1	few	TRBJ2-7	TGCGCCAGCAGCCTTGGGACAGCTAACTCCTACGAGCAGTACTTC	CASSLGTANSYEQYF
TRBV6-1	-	once	TRBJ2-1	TGTGCCAGCAGTGATTACGGCGGGTGGTTCTTC	CASSDYGGWFF
TRBV6-4	-	-	TRBJ2-1	TGTGCCAGCAGGGAGGGAAAATCAAATGAGCAGTTCTTC	CASREGKSNEQFF
TRBV6-1	-	-	TRBJ1-2	TGTGCCAGCAGTGAACAGTATAGCTATGGCTACACCTTC	CASSEQYSYGYTF
TRBV5-1	TRBD2	few	TRBJ2-1	TGCGCCAGCAGCCCTCTAATGGCGGGACTAGCAGGGAATGAGCAGTTCTTC	CASSPLMAGLAGNEQFF
TRBV5-6	-	-	TRBJ2-1	TGTGCCAGCAGCTTGGCCGACAATTTAAGGCATGAGCAGTTCTTC	CASSLADNLRHEQFF
TRBV5-6	TRBD2	-	TRBJ2-1	TGTGCCAGCAGCTTGGGAGCGGGGTACAATGAGCAGTTCTTC	CASSLGAGYNEQFF
TRBV6-4	-	-	TRBJ2-3	TGTGCCAGCAGTGAGGAGGGGGGCGGCACAGATACGCAGTATTTT	CASSEEGGGTDTQYF